Below, one TCR beta chain is given with its context. This record belongs to a study of blood T cell repertoires in COVID-19. Study in general: PBMCs, B-cell-depleted T cells, or T cells provided the cDNA or gDNA that made up the material.

V shed 6 bases and J shed 5 bases, with 13 bases lying between them. The CDR3 contains 13 residues. The V gene's germline CDR1 is SGHDN and CDR2 FVKESK. Libraries were prepared by immunoSEQ multiplex PCR; TCRdb keeps only in-frame clonotypes and omits some of them. This table holds about 42,000 clones, 70% to 90% found once. Sequencing was carried out using peripheral blood. The clonotype was recovered from a woman in her 70s in a cohort sampled during active COVID-19. This sequence joins TRBV14 and TRBJ2-5; possibly TRBD1 for D (7 bases). The CDR3 nucleotides are TGTGCCAGCAGAACGACAGGGAGGGAGACCCAGTACTTC. Translation: CASRTTGRETQYF.